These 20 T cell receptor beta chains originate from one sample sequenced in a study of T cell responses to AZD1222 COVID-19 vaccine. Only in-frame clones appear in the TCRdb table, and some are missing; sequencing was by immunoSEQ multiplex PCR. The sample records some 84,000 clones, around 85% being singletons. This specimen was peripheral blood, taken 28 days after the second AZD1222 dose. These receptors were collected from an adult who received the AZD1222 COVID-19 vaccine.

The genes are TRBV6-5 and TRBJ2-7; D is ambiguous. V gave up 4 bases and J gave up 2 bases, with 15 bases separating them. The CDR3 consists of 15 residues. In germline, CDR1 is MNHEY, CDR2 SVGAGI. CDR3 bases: TGTGCCAGCAGTTCTCGCCCGAGACCGACCTACGAGCAGTACGTC. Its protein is CASSSRPRPTYEQYV.

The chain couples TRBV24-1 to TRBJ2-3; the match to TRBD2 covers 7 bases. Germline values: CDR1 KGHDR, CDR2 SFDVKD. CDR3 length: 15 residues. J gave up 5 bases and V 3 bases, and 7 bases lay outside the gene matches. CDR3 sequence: CATSDSGAGIDTQYF. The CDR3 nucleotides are TGTGCCACCAGTGATAGCGGGGCGGGAATAGATACGCAGTATTTT.

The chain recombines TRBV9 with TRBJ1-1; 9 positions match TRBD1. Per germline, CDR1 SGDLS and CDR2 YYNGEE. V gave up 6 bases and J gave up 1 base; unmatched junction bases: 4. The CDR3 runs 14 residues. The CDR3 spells CASTRTGENTEAFF. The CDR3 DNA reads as TGTGCCAGCACCCGGACAGGGGAGAACACTGAAGCTTTCTTT.

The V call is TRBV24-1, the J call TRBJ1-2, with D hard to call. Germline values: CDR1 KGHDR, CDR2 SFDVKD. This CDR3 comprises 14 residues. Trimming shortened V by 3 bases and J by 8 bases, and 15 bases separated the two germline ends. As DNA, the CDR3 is TGTGCCACCAGTGATACCCGGAACTCTGGGGGCTACACCTTC. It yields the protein CATSDTRNSGGYTF.

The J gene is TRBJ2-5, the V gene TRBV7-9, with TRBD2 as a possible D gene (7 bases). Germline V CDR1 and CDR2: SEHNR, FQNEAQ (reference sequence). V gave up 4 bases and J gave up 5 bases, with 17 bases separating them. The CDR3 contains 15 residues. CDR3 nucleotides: TGTGCCAGCAGCTCCCTGGCGGGGGCGAGGGAGACCCAGTACTTC. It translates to CASSSLAGARETQYF.

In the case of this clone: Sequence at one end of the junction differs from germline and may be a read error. The CDR3 sequence: CAGSVVSGTSGRDKNIQYF. DNA of the CDR3: TGTGCCGGCAGCGTCGTTTCCGGGACTAGCGGGAGGGATAAAAACATTCAGTACTTC. The J gene is TRBJ2-4, the V gene TRBV7-8; 16 nucleotides line up with TRBD2. In germline, CDR1 is SGHVS, CDR2 FQNEAQ. The CDR3 has 19 residues.

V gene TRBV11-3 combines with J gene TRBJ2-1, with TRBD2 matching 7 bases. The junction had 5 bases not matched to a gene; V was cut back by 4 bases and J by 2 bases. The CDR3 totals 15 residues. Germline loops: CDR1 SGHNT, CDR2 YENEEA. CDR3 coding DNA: TGTGCCAGCAGCTCGGAAGCGGGGACCTACAATGAGCAGTTCTTC. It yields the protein CASSSEAGTYNEQFF.

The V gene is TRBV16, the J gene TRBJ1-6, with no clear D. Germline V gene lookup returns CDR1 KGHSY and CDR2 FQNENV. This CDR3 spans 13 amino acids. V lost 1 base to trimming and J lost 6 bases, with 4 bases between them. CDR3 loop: CASSQLFNSPLHF. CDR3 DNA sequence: TGTGCCAGCAGCCAATTGTTTAATTCACCCCTCCACTTT.

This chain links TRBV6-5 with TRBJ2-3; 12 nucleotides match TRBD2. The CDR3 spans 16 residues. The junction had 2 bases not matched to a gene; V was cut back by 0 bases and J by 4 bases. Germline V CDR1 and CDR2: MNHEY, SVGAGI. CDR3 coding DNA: TGTGCCAGCAGTTACTCGACTAGCGGGAGCGCAGATACGCAGTATTTT. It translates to CASSYSTSGSADTQYF.

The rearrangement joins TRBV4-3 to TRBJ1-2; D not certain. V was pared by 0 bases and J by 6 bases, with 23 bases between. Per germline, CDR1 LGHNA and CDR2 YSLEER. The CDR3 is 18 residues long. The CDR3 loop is CASSQEVFTSVWMDGYTF. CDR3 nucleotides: TGCGCCAGCAGCCAAGAAGTCTTTACCTCGGTGTGGATGGATGGCTACACCTTC.

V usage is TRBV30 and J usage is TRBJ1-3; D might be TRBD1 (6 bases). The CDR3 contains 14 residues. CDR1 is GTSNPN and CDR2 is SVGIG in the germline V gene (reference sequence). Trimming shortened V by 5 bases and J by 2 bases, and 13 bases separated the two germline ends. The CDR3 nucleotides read TGTGCCTGGGGCTCGGGGGGGCCTGGAAACACCATATATTTT. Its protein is CAWGSGGPGNTIYF.

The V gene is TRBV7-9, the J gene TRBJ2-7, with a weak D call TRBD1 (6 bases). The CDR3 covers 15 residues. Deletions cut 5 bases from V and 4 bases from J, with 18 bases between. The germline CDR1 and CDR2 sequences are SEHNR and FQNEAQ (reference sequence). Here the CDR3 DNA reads TGTGCCAGCAGCCTCGGACAGCCTTCTTTTTACGAGCAGTACTTC. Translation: CASSLGQPSFYEQYF.

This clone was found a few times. As DNA, the CDR3 is TGTGCCAGCAGTTTCCTTGGACAGCCCCAGCATTTT. It translates to CASSFLGQPQHF. The V and J genes are TRBV6-2 or TRBV6-3 and TRBJ1-5; D remains unclear. The CDR3 is made up of 12 amino acids. The V end lost 4 bases, the J end lost 7 bases, and 8 bases lay between the germline ends. CDR1 and CDR2 (germline): MNHEY, SVGEGT.

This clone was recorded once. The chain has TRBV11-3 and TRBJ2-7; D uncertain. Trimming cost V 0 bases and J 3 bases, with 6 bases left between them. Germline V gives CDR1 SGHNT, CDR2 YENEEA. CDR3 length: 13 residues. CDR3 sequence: CASSLDSHYEQYF. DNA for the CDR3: TGTGCCAGCAGCTTAGATAGCCACTACGAGCAGTACTTC.

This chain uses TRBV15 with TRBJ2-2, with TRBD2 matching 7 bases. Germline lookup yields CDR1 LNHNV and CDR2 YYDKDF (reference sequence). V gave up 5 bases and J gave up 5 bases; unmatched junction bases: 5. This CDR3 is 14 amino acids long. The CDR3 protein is CATSLMGGTGELFF. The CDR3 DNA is TGTGCCACCAGCCTCATGGGGGGGACCGGGGAGCTGTTTTTT. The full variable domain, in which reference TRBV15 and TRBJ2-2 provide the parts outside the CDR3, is DAMVIQNPRYQVTQFGKPVTLSCSQTLNHNVMYWYQQKSSQAPKLLFHYYDKDFNNEADTPDNFQSRRPNTSFCFLDIRSPGLGDTAMYLCATSLMGGTGELFFGEGSRLTVL.

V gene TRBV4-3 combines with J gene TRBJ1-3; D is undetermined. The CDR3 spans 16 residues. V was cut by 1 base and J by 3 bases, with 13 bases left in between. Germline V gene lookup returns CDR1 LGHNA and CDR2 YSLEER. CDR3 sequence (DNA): TGCGCCAGCAGCCAAGGACGGGTTCAGAATGGAAACACCATATATTTT. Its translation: CASSQGRVQNGNTIYF.

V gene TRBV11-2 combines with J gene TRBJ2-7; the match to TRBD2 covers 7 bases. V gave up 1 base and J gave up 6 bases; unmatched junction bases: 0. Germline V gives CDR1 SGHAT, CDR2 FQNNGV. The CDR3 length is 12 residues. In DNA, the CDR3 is TGTGCCAGCAGCTTAGCGGGGGGCGAGCAGTACGTC. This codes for CASSLAGGEQYV.

The chain's CDR3 is CASSGEYYEQYF. The CDR3 DNA is TGTGCCAGCAGTGGGGAGTATTACGAGCAGTACTTC. The chain links TRBV28 to TRBJ2-7; tentative D call: TRBD2 (5 bases). Germline lookup yields CDR1 MDHEN and CDR2 SYDVKM. The CDR3 is 12 residues long. V was cut by 5 bases and J by 4 bases, with 9 bases left in between.

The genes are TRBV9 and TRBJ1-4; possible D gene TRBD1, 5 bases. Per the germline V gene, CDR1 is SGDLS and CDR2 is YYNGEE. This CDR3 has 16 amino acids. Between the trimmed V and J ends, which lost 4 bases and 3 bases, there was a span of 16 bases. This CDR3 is CASSLSGGSANEKLFF. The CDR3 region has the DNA TGTGCCAGCAGCCTTTCCGGGGGGTCTGCTAATGAAAAACTGTTTTTT.

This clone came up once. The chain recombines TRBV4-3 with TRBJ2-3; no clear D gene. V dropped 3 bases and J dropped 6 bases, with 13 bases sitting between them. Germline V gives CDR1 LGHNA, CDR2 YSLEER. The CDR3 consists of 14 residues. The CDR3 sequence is CASSQMLARDTQYF. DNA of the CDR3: TGCGCCAGCAGCCAGATGTTGGCCCGGGATACGCAGTATTTT.